This TCR beta chain is drawn from a study of CD8 T cells in cerebrospinal fluid in Alzheimer's disease. Findings and caveats of the study: EBV-specific clones were neither the most expanded nor enriched in Alzheimer's patients.

This CDR3 comprises 15 residues. Germline-derived CDR1 and CDR2 are DFQATT and SNEGSKA (reference sequence). This clonotype is classed as medium-sized by frequency. Its antigen is unidentified. No DNA is given; TCRdb re-called the 10x single-cell sequencing reads and lists each CDR3 protein once. The repertoire table contains approximately 1,500 distinct CDR3 sequences. The chain employs TRBV20-1 and TRBJ2-7; the D call from TCRdb, TRBD1, cannot be confirmed without DNA. The material sequenced was cerebrospinal fluid. The clonotype was recovered from a human donor with Alzheimer's disease. CDR3 loop: CSARMTGGTGYEQYF.